Here is one T cell receptor beta chain with its context. Its target is unknown. Sequencing was performed with immunoSEQ multiplex PCR; in TCRdb, only in-frame clones are kept and a portion is missing. The sample has nearly 750,000 clones, around 77% seen once. The CDR3 has 11 amino acids. Germline CDR1 PRHDT, CDR2 FYEKMQ (reference sequence). V was clipped by 5 bases and J by 7 bases, with 9 bases between them. This entry belongs to a study of shared clonotypes between healthy human individuals. Regarding the study as a whole: Naive subsets generally exceeded memory subsets in estimated richness.

The sequence came from a woman aged 25 to 39 in good health. The rearrangement links TRBV13 to TRBJ2-7; D is unresolved. The sequenced sample consisted of memory CD4+ T cells sorted from blood. This sample's subset: CD45RA-negative fraction. Here the CDR3 DNA reads TGTGCCAGCAGCGCCATGGGGGAGCAGTACTTC. It is translated as CASSAMGEQYF.